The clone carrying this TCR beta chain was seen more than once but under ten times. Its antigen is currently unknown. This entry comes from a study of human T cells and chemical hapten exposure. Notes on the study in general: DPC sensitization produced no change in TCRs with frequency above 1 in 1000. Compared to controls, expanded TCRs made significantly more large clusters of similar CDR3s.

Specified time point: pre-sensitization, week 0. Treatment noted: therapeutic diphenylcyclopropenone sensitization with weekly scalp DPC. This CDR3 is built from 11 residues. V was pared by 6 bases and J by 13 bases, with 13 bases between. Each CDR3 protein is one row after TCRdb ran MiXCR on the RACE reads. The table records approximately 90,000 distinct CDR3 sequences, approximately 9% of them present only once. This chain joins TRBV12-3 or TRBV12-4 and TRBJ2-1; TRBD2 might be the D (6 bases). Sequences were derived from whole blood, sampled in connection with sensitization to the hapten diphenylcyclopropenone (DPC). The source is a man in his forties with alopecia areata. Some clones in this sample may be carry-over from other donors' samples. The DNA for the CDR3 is TGTGCCAGCAGGCCGGGGGATAGACAGTTCTTC. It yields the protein CASRPGDRQFF.